This T cell receptor (beta chain) was documented in a study of blood T cell repertoires in COVID-19. About the research overall: Italy, Spain and the United States were the sources of the convalescent and acute COVID-19 samples.

The authors' processing: Amplification of reference gene primers was used by the study to estimate nucleated cell counts. Using immunoSEQ multiplex PCR, the repertoire was profiled, and TCRdb retains in-frame clones only, with some absent. The D gene and trimming were derived from the DNA, and the V and J assignments and clone size from that table. The repertoire holds about 290,000 clones, with about 82% as singletons. The TCR originated in a woman in her 50s with active or convalescent COVID-19. Sequenced input: peripheral blood.

CDR3 residues: CASPLILLYEKLFF. CDR3 sequence (DNA): TGTGCCAGTCCATTGATCCTACTATATGAAAAACTGTTTTTT. The chain uses TRBV27 and TRBJ1-4, with no clear D. The V gene's germline CDR1 is MNHEY and CDR2 SMNVEV (reference sequence). This CDR3 is built from 14 residues. V shed 9 bases and J shed 6 bases, with 17 bases lying between them.